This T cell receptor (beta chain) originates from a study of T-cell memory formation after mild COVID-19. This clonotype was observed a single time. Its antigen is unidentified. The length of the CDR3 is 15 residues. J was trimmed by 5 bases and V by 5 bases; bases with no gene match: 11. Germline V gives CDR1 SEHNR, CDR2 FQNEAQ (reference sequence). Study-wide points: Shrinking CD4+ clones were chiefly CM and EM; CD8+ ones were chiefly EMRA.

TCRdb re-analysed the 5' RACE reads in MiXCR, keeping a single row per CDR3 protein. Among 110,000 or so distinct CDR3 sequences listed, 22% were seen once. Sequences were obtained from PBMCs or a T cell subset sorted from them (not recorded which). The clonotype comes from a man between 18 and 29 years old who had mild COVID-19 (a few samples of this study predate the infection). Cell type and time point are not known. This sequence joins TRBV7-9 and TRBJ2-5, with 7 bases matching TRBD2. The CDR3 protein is CASSSGEVPRETQYF. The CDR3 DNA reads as TGTGCCAGCAGCAGCGGGGAGGTTCCCAGGGAGACCCAGTACTTC. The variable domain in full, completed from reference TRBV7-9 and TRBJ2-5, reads DTGVSQNPRHKITKRGQNVTFRCDPISEHNRLYWYRQTLGQGPEFLTYFQNEAQLEKSRLLSDRFSAERPKGSFSTLEIQRTEQGDSAMYLCASSSGEVPRETQYFGPGTRLLVL.